In this sample, the clone carrying this TCR beta chain turned up once. Its target is unknown. Sequenced by immunoSEQ multiplex PCR; TCRdb stores in-frame clones only, minus some. The data hold about 110,000 clones, with 92% observed a single time. The sample originates from a study of T cell responses to AZD1222 COVID-19 vaccine. Study-level points and caveats: White British people made up most donors, females outnumbered males, and clonal diversity was possibly underestimated.

Sequencing used peripheral blood, obtained 28 days after the second AZD1222 dose. The sequence was obtained from an adult who received the AZD1222 COVID-19 vaccine.

DNA for the CDR3: TGTGCCAGCGGGCCGTGGGGTGGGGGCTACACCTTC. As protein: CASGPWGGGYTF. This chain links TRBV12-3 or TRBV12-4 with TRBJ1-2; no definite D call. V lost 8 bases and J lost 8, with 15 bases in between. The CDR3 runs 12 residues.